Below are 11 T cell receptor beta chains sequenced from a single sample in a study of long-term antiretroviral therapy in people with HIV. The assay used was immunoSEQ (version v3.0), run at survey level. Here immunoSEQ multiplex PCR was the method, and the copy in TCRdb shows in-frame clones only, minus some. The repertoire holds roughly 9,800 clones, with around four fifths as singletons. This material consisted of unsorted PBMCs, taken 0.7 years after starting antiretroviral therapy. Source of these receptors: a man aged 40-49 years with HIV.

The CDR3 loop is CASRQNNEKLFF. The CDR3, as DNA: TGTGCCAGCAGACAGAATAATGAAAAACTGTTTTTT. The gene calls are TRBV7-9 and TRBJ1-4; D gene unclear. V gave up 6 bases and J gave up 4 bases, with 6 bases separating them. The CDR3 contains 12 residues. CDR1 is SEHNR and CDR2 is FQNEAQ in the germline V gene (reference sequence).

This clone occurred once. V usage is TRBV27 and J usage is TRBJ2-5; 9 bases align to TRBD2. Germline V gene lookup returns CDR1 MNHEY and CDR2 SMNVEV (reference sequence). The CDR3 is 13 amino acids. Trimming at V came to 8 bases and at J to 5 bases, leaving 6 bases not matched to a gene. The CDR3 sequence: CASQNSGSETQYF. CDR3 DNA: TGTGCCAGCCAAAATAGCGGGAGTGAGACCCAGTACTTC.

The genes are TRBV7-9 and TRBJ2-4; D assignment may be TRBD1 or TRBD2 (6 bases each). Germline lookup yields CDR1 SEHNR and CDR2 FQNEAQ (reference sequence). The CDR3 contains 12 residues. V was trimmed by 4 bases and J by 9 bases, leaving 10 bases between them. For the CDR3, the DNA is TGTGCCAGCAGCTCAAGGGGGGCCATTCAGTACTTC. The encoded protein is CASSSRGAIQYF.

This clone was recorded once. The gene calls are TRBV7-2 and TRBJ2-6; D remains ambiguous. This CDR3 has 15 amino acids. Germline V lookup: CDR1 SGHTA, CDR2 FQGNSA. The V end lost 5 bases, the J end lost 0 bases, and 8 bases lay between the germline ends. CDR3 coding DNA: TGTGCCAGCAGCCTGCGTATCTCTGGGGCCAACGTCCTGACTTTC. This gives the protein CASSLRISGANVLTF.

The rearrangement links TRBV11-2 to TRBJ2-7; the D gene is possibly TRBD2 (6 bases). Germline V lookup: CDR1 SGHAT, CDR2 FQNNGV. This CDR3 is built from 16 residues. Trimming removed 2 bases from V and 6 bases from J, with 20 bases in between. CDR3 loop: CASSLRIGLQIFEQYF. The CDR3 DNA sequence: TGTGCCAGCAGCTTAAGGATAGGACTACAGATTTTCGAGCAGTACTTC.

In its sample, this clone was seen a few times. CDR3 in amino acids: CASRRGTVNTGELFF. CDR3 DNA sequence: TGTGCCAGTAGACGAGGGACAGTGAACACCGGGGAGCTGTTTTTT. The chain couples TRBV19 to TRBJ2-2; 7 bases fit TRBD1. V trimming: 6 bases; J trimming: 1 base; junction bases outside the gene matches: 5. CDR3 length: 15 residues. Germline values: CDR1 LNHDA, CDR2 SQIVND (reference sequence).

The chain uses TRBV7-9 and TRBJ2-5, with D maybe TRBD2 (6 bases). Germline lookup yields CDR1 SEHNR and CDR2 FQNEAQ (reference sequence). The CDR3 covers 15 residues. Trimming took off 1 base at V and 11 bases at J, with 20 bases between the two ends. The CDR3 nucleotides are TGTGCCAGCAGCTTAGTTCACTCCACCGAACGGGAGCAGTACTTC. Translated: CASSLVHSTEREQYF. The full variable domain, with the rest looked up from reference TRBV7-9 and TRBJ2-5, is DTGVSQNPRHKITKRGQNVTFRCDPISEHNRLYWYRQTLGQGPEFLTYFQNEAQLEKSRLLSDRFSAERPKGSFSTLEIQRTEQGDSAMYLCASSLVHSTEREQYFGPGTRLLVL.

The CDR3 bases are TGTGCCAGCGGCGGACTAGCGGGAGGCACAGATACGCAGTATTTT. This encodes CASGGLAGGTDTQYF. This chain joins TRBV14 and TRBJ2-3; 13 bases agree with TRBD2. The germline gives CDR1 SGHDN, CDR2 FVKESK. V trimming: 8 bases; J trimming: 1 base; junction bases outside the gene matches: 3. The CDR3 totals 15 residues.

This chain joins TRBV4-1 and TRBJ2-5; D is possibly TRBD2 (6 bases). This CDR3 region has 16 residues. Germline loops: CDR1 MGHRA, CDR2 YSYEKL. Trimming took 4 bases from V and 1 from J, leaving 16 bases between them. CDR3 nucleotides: TGCGCCAGCAGCCTGGGGGATAGCGGATTCCAAGAGACCCAGTACTTC. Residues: CASSLGDSGFQETQYF.

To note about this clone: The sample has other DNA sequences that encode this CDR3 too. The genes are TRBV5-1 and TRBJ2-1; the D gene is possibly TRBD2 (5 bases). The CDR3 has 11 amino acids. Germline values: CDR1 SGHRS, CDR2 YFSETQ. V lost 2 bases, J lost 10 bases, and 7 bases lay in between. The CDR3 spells CASSFGLEQFF. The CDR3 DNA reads TGCGCCAGCAGCTTCGGACTCGAGCAGTTCTTC.

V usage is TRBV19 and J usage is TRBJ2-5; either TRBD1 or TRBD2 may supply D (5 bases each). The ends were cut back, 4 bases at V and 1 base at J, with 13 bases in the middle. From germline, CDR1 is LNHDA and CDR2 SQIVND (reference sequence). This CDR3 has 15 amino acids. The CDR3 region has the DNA TGTGCCAGTAGTAGCGACTGGGACCCCCAAGAGACCCAGTACTTC. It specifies CASSSDWDPQETQYF.